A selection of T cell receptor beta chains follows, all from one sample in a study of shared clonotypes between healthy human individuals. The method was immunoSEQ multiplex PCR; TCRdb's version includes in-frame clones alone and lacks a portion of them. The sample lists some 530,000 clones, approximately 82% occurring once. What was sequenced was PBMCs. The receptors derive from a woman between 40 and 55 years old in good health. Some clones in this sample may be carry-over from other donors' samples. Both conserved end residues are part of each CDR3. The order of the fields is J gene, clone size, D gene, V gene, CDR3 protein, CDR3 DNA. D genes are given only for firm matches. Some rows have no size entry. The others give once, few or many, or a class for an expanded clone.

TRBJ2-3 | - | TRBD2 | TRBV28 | CASSLRRLWDGRSTDTQYF | TGTGCCAGCAGTTTGCGCCGCCTTTGGGACGGGAGGAGCACAGATACGCAGTATTTT
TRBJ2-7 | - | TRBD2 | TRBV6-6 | CASSGLASYEQYF | TGTGCCAGCAGCGGACTAGCGAGCTACGAGCAGTACTTC
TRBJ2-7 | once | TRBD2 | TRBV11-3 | CASSPAGDGAYEQYF | TGTGCCAGCAGCCCCGCGGGGGACGGAGCCTACGAGCAGTACTTC
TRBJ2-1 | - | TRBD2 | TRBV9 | CASSVGIERERWVNEQFF | TGTGCCAGCAGCGTAGGTATTGAGCGGGAGCGGTGGGTCAATGAGCAGTTCTTC
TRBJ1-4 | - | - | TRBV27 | CASSFSGARFGKLFF | TGTGCCAGCAGTTTTTCGGGGGCGCGATTTGGGAAACTGTTTTTT
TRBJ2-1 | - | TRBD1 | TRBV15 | CATSRDIGTGSYNEQFF | TGTGCCACCAGCAGAGATATTGGGACAGGCTCCTACAATGAGCAGTTCTTC
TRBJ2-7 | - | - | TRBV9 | CASSLSTGPPYEQYF | TGTGCCAGCAGCCTCAGCACAGGGCCACCCTACGAGCAGTACTTC
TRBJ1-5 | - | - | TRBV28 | CASSFGVNQPQHF | TGTGCCAGCAGTTTCGGTGTAAATCAGCCCCAGCATTTT
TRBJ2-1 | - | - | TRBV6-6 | CASNPATSSYNEQFF | TGTGCCAGCAACCCAGCGACTAGTTCCTACAATGAGCAGTTCTTC
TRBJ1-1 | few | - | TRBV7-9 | CASSLTRDGAAEALF | TGTGCCAGCAGCTTAACTAGGGATGGGGCGGCTGAAGCTCTCTTT
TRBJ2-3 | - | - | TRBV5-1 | CASSLWGSSSTDTQYF | TGCGCCAGCAGCTTGTGGGGGAGTTCTAGCACAGATACGCAGTATTTT
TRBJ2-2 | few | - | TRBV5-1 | CASSITTFANTGELFF | TGCGCCAGCAGCATAACGACTTTCGCGAACACCGGGGAGCTGTTTTTT
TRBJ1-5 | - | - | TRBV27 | CASSSDRYNQPQHF | TGTGCCAGCAGTTCAGACAGGTACAATCAGCCCCAGCATTTT
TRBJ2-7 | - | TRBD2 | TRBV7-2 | CASRSGPGLVSEQYF | TGTGCCAGCCGCTCGGGACCGGGACTAGTTAGCGAGCAGTACTTC
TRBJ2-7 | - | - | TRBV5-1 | CASSLDNNVSEQYF | TGCGCCAGCAGCTTGGATAACAACGTGTCCGAGCAGTACTTC
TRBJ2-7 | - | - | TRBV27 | CASSFLRDSHEQYF | TGTGCCAGCAGTTTCTTACGGGACTCCCACGAGCAGTACTTC
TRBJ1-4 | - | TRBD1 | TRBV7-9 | CASSENSGGGNEKLFF | TGTGCCAGCAGCGAAAATTCAGGGGGCGGTAATGAAAAACTGTTTTTT
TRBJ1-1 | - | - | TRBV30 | CAWSVPWRETEAFF | TGTGCCTGGAGTGTACCCTGGAGGGAAACCGAAGCTTTCTTT
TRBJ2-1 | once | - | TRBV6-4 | CASSVVRGVYNEQFF | TGTGCCAGCAGTGTGGTCAGGGGGGTCTACAATGAGCAGTTCTTC
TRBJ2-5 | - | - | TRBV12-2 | CASRRTQETQYF | TGTGCAAGTCGCAGGACACAAGAGACCCAGTACTTC
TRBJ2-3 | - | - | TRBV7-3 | CASSQGFRGDADTQYF | TGTGCCAGCAGCCAAGGCTTCAGGGGGGATGCGGATACGCAGTATTTT
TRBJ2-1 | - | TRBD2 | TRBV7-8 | CASSLASGRASEQFF | TGTGCCAGCAGCTTGGCTAGCGGGAGGGCCTCTGAGCAGTTCTTC
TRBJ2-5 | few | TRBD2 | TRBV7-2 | CASSPPQLSGTETQYF | TGTGCCAGCAGCCCCCCCCAGTTGAGCGGGACGGAGACCCAGTACTTC
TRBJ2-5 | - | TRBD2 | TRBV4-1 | CASSQDISGVTSGTQETQYF | TGCGCCAGCAGCCAAGATATTTCAGGGGTGACTAGCGGGACCCAAGAGACCCAGTACTTC